These T cell receptor beta chains were read from a single sample in a study of cytotoxic CD8 clonotypes in ibrutinib-treated CLL. The assay was immunoSEQ multiplex PCR, and TCRdb's table has in-frame clones only and misses some. The sample carries 60,000 to 70,000 clones, 57% recorded once. This sample comprised PBMCs, obtained after 12 months of ibrutinib treatment. Receptors originate from a human donor with chronic lymphocytic leukemia. Each CDR3 is given without its conserved first and last residue.

TRBV2,TRBJ1-2,ASRYTGTGGYGYT
TRBV6-6,TRBJ1-2,ASRSSADRAIGYT
TRBV14,TRBJ2-5,ASSFDRKGTQY
TRBV5-1,TRBJ2-2,ASSLARSATSNTGELF
TRBV4-1,TRBJ2-3,ASSQADRERTDTQY
TRBV11-2,TRBJ2-3,ASSLGVGMGVRTDTQY
TRBV6-6,TRBJ1-5,ASSLIGGNQPQH
TRBV9,TRBJ2-3,ASSARDTDTQY
TRBV5-1,TRBJ2-7,ASSPGQGSYEQY
TRBV7-8,TRBJ1-4,ASSHHRGVLTNEKLF
TRBV19,TRBJ2-1,ALRSETAIYNEQF
TRBV19,TRBJ2-3,ASSAQGGWGTDTQY
TRBV10-3,TRBJ1-5,AISESGSNQPQH
TRBV5-4,TRBJ2-6,ASSVVGPSGANVLT
TRBV6-1,TRBJ1-1,ASSVTRTNTEAF
TRBV7-9,TRBJ2-3,ASSIGQNTDTQY
TRBV14,TRBJ2-3,ASRLAGGLSNRQY
TRBV5-1,TRBJ2-1,ASSGRRGDNEQF
TRBV5-4,TRBJ1-5,ASSEELNQPQH
TRBV11-1,TRBJ2-5,ASSLRGGAETQY
TRBV2,TRBJ1-1,ASSEEVIMAEAF
TRBV19,TRBJ2-2,ASSPVRGNTGELF